The 25 T cell receptor beta chains below were found in one sample sequenced in a study of blood T cell repertoires in COVID-19. Measured with immunoSEQ multiplex PCR; TCRdb has only the in-frame clones, and not every one. The sample contains 90,000 to 130,000 clones, 70% to 90% of which appear only once. Sequencing was done on a sample of peripheral blood. These receptor sequences come from a human donor in a cohort sampled during active COVID-19.

This clone was observed a single time. The gene calls are TRBV6-1 and TRBJ2-7, with 9 bases matching TRBD1. The junction had 12 bases not matched to a gene; V was cut back by 3 bases and J by 9 bases. This CDR3 region has 15 residues. Looked up from germline, CDR1 is MNHNS and CDR2 is SASEGT. As DNA, the CDR3 is TGTGCCAGCAGTGACCCGGGACAGGGATTCAGGGGGCAGTACTTC. It is translated as CASSDPGQGFRGQYF.

The V gene is TRBV5-1, the J gene TRBJ2-7; 8 bases match TRBD2. This CDR3 is built from 13 residues. V was pared by 5 bases and J by 7 bases, with 8 bases of the junction left unmatched. Germline-derived CDR1 and CDR2 are SGHRS and YFSETQ. CDR3 bases: TGCGCCAGCAGGCTCGGGACTAGTTTTGAGCAGTACTTC. It codes for CASRLGTSFEQYF.

This chain joins TRBV6-2 or TRBV6-3 and TRBJ2-7; 11 bases map to TRBD2. Germline values: CDR1 MNHEY, CDR2 SVGEGT. J gave up 5 bases and V 1 base, and 7 bases lay outside the gene matches. The CDR3 consists of 16 residues. The CDR3 protein is CASSYLTSGSLNEQYF. Here the CDR3 DNA reads TGTGCCAGCAGTTACTTAACTAGCGGGAGTCTGAACGAGCAGTACTTC.

The chain uses TRBV29-1 and TRBJ2-7; tentatively, D is TRBD1 (5 bases). The CDR3 extends over 12 amino acids. The germline CDR1 and CDR2 sequences are SQVTM and ANQGSEA. V was trimmed by 6 bases and J by 1 base, leaving 10 bases between them. The chain's CDR3 is CSVWTKSYEQYF. The CDR3, as DNA: TGCAGCGTCTGGACAAAGTCCTACGAGCAGTACTTC.

The chain joins TRBV5-1 to TRBJ2-5; TRBD2 is a possible D gene (6 bases). V was shortened by 6 bases and J by 4 bases, with 22 bases between the two germline ends. The CDR3 contains 16 residues. CDR1 is SGHRS and CDR2 is YFSETQ in the germline V gene. CDR3 bases: TGCGCCAGCACCCTACCTCAGGGAGGAGGTTTAGAGACCCAGTACTTC. Its protein product is CASTLPQGGGLETQYF.

The chain is built from TRBV30 and TRBJ2-1; D possibly corresponds to TRBD2 (5 bases). The CDR3 has 12 residues. CDR1 is GTSNPN, CDR2 SVGIG, per germline (reference sequence). V shed 2 bases and J shed 9 bases, with 11 bases lying between them. CDR3 bases: TGTGCCTGGAGTAGCCTGGCGGGTGAGCAGTTCTTC. It encodes CAWSSLAGEQFF.

The genes are TRBV20-1 and TRBJ1-2; possibly TRBD1 for D (6 bases). Germline CDR1 is DFQATT and CDR2 is SNEGSKA (reference sequence). The V gene lost 6 bases and the J gene lost 5 bases, with 10 bases spanning the gap. This CDR3 has 11 amino acids. CDR3 nucleotide sequence: TGCAGTGCAACAGGGCTTTATGGCTACACCTTC. It translates to CSATGLYGYTF.

The chain couples TRBV4-1 to TRBJ2-3; 12 bases match TRBD2. The germline gives CDR1 MGHRA, CDR2 YSYEKL. The CDR3 has 18 residues. V was pared by 4 bases and J by 0 bases, with 8 bases of the junction left unmatched. The CDR3 sequence is CASSRVLAGGSSTDTQYF. The CDR3 coding sequence is TGCGCCAGCAGCCGGGTCCTAGCGGGAGGGTCTAGCACAGATACGCAGTATTTT.

This clone has a handful of counts. This sequence joins TRBV9 and TRBJ2-7, with TRBD2 identical over 12 bases. J lost 2 bases, V lost 2 bases, and 2 bases had no gene match. CDR3 size: 15 residues. The germline gives CDR1 SGDLS, CDR2 YYNGEE. CDR3 in amino acids: CASSVTSGGPYEQYF. The DNA for the CDR3 is TGTGCCAGCAGCGTCACTAGCGGGGGGCCCTACGAGCAGTACTTC.

The rearrangement joins TRBV27 to TRBJ1-1; D is possibly TRBD1 (6 bases). Germline CDR1 is MNHEY and CDR2 is SMNVEV (reference sequence). CDR3 size: 16 residues. V was cut by 0 bases and J by 5 bases, with 16 bases left in between. The CDR3 is CASSLSGAGPRTEAFF. Here the CDR3 DNA reads TGTGCCAGCAGTTTATCGGGGGCCGGGCCCAGGACTGAAGCTTTCTTT.

The V call is TRBV5-1, the J call TRBJ1-6; 8 bases are shared with TRBD1. This CDR3 has 15 residues. The germline V gene encodes CDR1 SGHRS and CDR2 YFSETQ. Trimming at V came to 3 bases and at J to 5 bases, leaving 4 bases not matched to a gene. DNA for the CDR3: TGCGCCAGCAGCTCAAGGACAGGGAATAATTCACCCCTCCACTTT. Residues: CASSSRTGNNSPLHF.

This clone has just a few counts. The chain recombines TRBV5-4 with TRBJ1-1; a weak D match, TRBD1 (5 bases). In germline, CDR1 is SGHNT, CDR2 YYREEE (reference sequence). The V and J ends lost 7 bases and 3 bases respectively, with 25 bases between them. The CDR3 has 17 amino acids. CDR3 sequence (DNA): TGTGCCAGCTACTCTCGTTATCGCGGGGGGTTAGACACTGAAGCTTTCTTT. Protein sequence: CASYSRYRGGLDTEAFF. The variable domain in full, completed from reference TRBV5-4 and TRBJ1-1, reads ETGVTQSPTHLIKTRGQQVTLRCSSQSGHNTVSWYQQALGQGPQFIFQYYREEENGRGNFPPRFSGLQFPNYSSELNVNALELDDSALYLCASYSRYRGGLDTEAFFGQGTRLTVV.

The chain is built from TRBV5-1 and TRBJ1-5, with 8 bases fitting TRBD1. After removal of 4 bases from V and 6 bases from J, the junction contained 6 bases not matched to a gene. This CDR3 has 14 residues. Germline V gene lookup returns CDR1 SGHRS and CDR2 YFSETQ. CDR3 sequence: CASSQAGGLQPQHF. DNA for the CDR3: TGCGCCAGCAGCCAAGCAGGGGGCCTTCAGCCCCAGCATTTT.

This clone was recorded a few times. The V and J genes are TRBV9 and TRBJ1-4; TRBD1 agrees at 8 bases. V lost 2 bases and J lost 5; bases outside the gene matches: 5. CDR3 length: 15 amino acids. Per the germline V gene, CDR1 is SGDLS and CDR2 is YYNGEE. The CDR3 DNA reads as TGTGCCAGCAGCGTGAAGGACAGGGAAAATGAAAAACTGTTTTTT. Protein sequence: CASSVKDRENEKLFF.

This chain joins TRBV6-5 and TRBJ1-5; tentatively, D is TRBD1 (6 bases). V shed 4 bases and J shed 2 bases, with 9 bases lying between them. The CDR3 spans 14 residues. CDR1 is MNHEY, CDR2 SVGAGI, per germline. The CDR3 region has the DNA TGTGCCAGCAGTTCGACAGGCGGCAATCAGCCCCAGCATTTT. As protein: CASSSTGGNQPQHF.

V is TRBV30 and J is TRBJ1-5; D is uncertain. Germline V gives CDR1 GTSNPN, CDR2 SVGIG (reference sequence). V shed 3 bases and J shed 1 base, with 19 bases lying between them. The CDR3 loop spans 17 amino acids. CDR3 in DNA: TGTGCCTGGAGCCCCGGTCGGGGTGATTGGAGCAATCAGCCCCAGCATTTT. This encodes CAWSPGRGDWSNQPQHF.

The chain uses TRBV18 and TRBJ2-7, with a weak D call TRBD2 (7 bases). Trimming removed 0 bases at V and 5 bases at J, with 17 bases between. Looked up from germline, CDR1 is KGHSH and CDR2 is LQKENI. The CDR3 length is 16 residues. DNA of the CDR3: TGTGCCAGCTCACCACCGGGGGGGCTCATAGGAGACGAGCAGTACTTC. It codes for CASSPPGGLIGDEQYF.

This chain joins TRBV6-1 and TRBJ2-2, with 9 bases identical to TRBD1. The trim removed 3 bases at V and 4 bases at J, leaving 9 bases unmatched. The CDR3 loop spans 17 amino acids. Germline CDR1 and CDR2: MNHNS and SASEGT. The CDR3 sequence: CASSEPRDRVITGELFF. CDR3 DNA sequence: TGTGCCAGCAGTGAGCCCCGGGACAGGGTCATCACCGGGGAGCTGTTTTTT.

CDR3 nucleotides: TGTGCCAGCATCGTCTCTGGAAACACCATATATTTT. Translating gives CASIVSGNTIYF. The V and J genes are TRBV21-1 and TRBJ1-3. TRBV21-1 is described as a pseudogene. CDR3 length equals 12 residues.

The V and J genes are TRBV11-2 and TRBJ1-1; a possible D gene is TRBD1 (5 bases). Germline V gives CDR1 SGHAT, CDR2 FQNNGV. The CDR3 has 15 residues. Trimming pared 2 bases from V and 2 bases from J, leaving 12 bases between. The CDR3 region has the DNA TGTGCCAGCAGCTTATACAGGACCGATAACACTGAAGCTTTCTTT. This encodes CASSLYRTDNTEAFF.

The rearrangement links TRBV6-1 to TRBJ2-5, with TRBD1 identical over 9 bases. The V gene end was trimmed by 3 bases and the J gene end by 5 bases; junction bases not matched to a gene: 10. Germline V gene sequence: CDR1 MNHNS, CDR2 SASEGT. CDR3 length: 16 residues. This CDR3 reads CASSDSPGQGSETQYF. Here the CDR3 DNA reads TGTGCCAGCAGTGATTCCCCGGGACAGGGATCGGAGACCCAGTACTTC.

The rearrangement joins TRBV7-9 to TRBJ1-1; a possible D gene is TRBD1 (5 bases). The V and J ends lost 2 bases and 3 bases respectively, with 13 bases between them. The V gene's germline CDR1 is SEHNR and CDR2 FQNEAQ (reference sequence). The CDR3 totals 15 residues. CDR3 sequence reads: CASSLRRDGDTEAFF. The CDR3 DNA reads as TGTGCCAGCAGCTTAAGGAGGGACGGGGACACTGAAGCTTTCTTT.

This clone was observed a handful of times. The genes are TRBV7-2 and TRBJ2-1; D may be TRBD2 (6 bases). Germline V gives CDR1 SGHTA, CDR2 FQGNSA. Trimming stripped 2 bases from V and 3 bases from J, with 17 bases between. The CDR3 has 17 amino acids. CDR3 sequence: CASSLPVMAGLYNEQFF. The CDR3 bases are TGTGCCAGCAGCTTACCAGTTATGGCGGGACTCTACAATGAGCAGTTCTTC.

The genes are TRBV5-4 and TRBJ2-3; TRBD2 matches 7 bases. Germline assignment: CDR1 SGHNT and CDR2 YYREEE (reference sequence). V lost 4 bases, J lost 4 bases, and 0 bases stayed unmatched. CDR3 length: 12 residues. CDR3 sequence reads: CASSREADTQYF. CDR3 in DNA: TGTGCCAGCAGCCGGGAGGCAGATACGCAGTATTTT.

CDR3: CASSRDSSGNTIYF. CDR3 bases: TGTGCCAGCAGCCGGGACAGCTCTGGAAACACCATATATTTT. The chain carries TRBV7-9 and TRBJ1-3, with 7 bases that match TRBD1. The CDR3 is 14 amino acids. The V gene end was trimmed by 5 bases and the J gene end by 0 bases; junction bases not matched to a gene: 1. Germline V gives CDR1 SEHNR, CDR2 FQNEAQ (reference sequence).